The text below deals with one T cell receptor beta chain. In the authors' methods: Amplification with reference gene primers provided the estimates of nucleated cell counts. This table comes from immunoSEQ multiplex PCR, and its TCRdb copy is limited to in-frame clones, with some not included. V and J calls and clone size follow that table, whereas D and trimming were derived from the DNA. Found here are roughly 290,000 clones, 80% to 85% of them singletons; the top ten hold approximately 14%. Seattle's enrolled individuals joined amid active infection and were then monitored longitudinally. This record belongs to a study of blood T cell repertoires in COVID-19. About the study: Researchers got acute and convalescent COVID-19 samples from the United States, Italy and Spain.

The CDR3 is 16 residues long. V was clipped by 5 bases and J by 7 bases; unmatched bases: 7. Germline assignment: CDR1 SGHRS and CDR2 YFSETQ. The sample was peripheral blood. This TCR came from a person aged 70 to 80 with COVID-19, enrolled during active disease. This rearrangement joins TRBV5-1 to TRBJ2-1; 15 bases line up with TRBD2. The CDR3 coding sequence is TGCGCCAGCAGACCCGGACTAGCGGGAGGGCAGAATGAGCAGTTCTTC. Protein sequence: CASRPGLAGGQNEQFF.